In its sample, the clone carrying this TCR beta chain was seen a few times. Its antigen is not identified. In germline, CDR1 is DFQATT, CDR2 SNEGSKA (reference sequence). V was trimmed by 2 bases and J by 4 bases, leaving 17 bases between them. This CDR3 is built from 15 residues. The data were obtained in a study of T cells in Graves' hyperthyroidism and ophthalmopathy. Whole-study context: Initial diagnosis, before any treatment, was when peripheral blood was collected.

General observations from the study: Model predictions of ophthalmopathy came a median about 6.3 months before onset. Most thyroid clonotypes expanded above 0.001 appeared in blood too.

Reasons for excluding patients were uncontrolled infection, other autoimmune disease, pregnancy or lactation. It was RNA transcripts that yielded the amplified TCR beta CDR3 regions. When the TCR CDR3 underwent first-round RT-PCR, the HTBI primer set was used. TCRdb itself ran the multiplex PCR reads through MiXCR, one entry per CDR3 protein. This table has roughly 710,000 distinct CDR3 sequences, just over 35% appearing once. The chain joins TRBV20-1 to TRBJ1-2, with no clear D. This TCR derives from a middle-aged woman with Graves' hyperthyroidism. The sequencing sample was made of blood. The CDR3 DNA reads TGCAGTGCTAGAAATAAACTCCAACCTGGCTATGGCTACACCTTC. The encoded protein is CSARNKLQPGYGYTF.